One and the same sample provided the 28 T cell receptor beta chains below, sequenced in a study of radiotherapy plus CTLA-4 blockade in lung cancer. Some clones are missing from TCRdb's copy, which holds only in-frame ones; the method was immunoSEQ multiplex PCR. This sample has roughly 40,000 clones, with roughly 73% found just once. The starting material was peripheral blood, obtained from a patient treated with radiotherapy plus ipilimumab. These receptors originate from a human donor with non-small cell lung cancer that progressed on radiotherapy plus ipilimumab.

This chain connects TRBV5-5 to TRBJ2-7; TRBD1 aligns across 8 bases. The CDR3 is 15 residues long. Germline CDR1 SGHKS, CDR2 YYEKEE (reference sequence). V lost 4 bases and J lost 0; bases outside the gene matches: 6. The CDR3 protein is CASSTDRGRSYEQYF. CDR3 in DNA: TGTGCCAGCAGCACAGACAGGGGTCGCTCCTACGAGCAGTACTTC.

This sequence joins TRBV4-1 and TRBJ1-4, with 10 bases identical to TRBD1. CDR3 size: 19 residues. Germline V gives CDR1 MGHRA, CDR2 YSYEKL. Germline trimming cut 1 base from V and 5 bases from J; bases unmatched to any gene: 13. The CDR3: CASSQGPSGGQGKNEKLFF. Here the CDR3 DNA reads TGCGCCAGCAGCCAAGGACCGAGTGGGGGACAGGGGAAAAATGAAAAACTGTTTTTT.

J is TRBJ1-4 and V is TRBV4-2, with TRBD1 identical over 10 bases. Trimming at V came to 0 bases and at J to 4 bases, leaving 14 bases not matched to a gene. The CDR3 extends over 20 amino acids. The germline gives CDR1 LGHNA, CDR2 YNFKEQ. DNA of the CDR3: TGTGCCAGCAGCCAAGATTGGGGCTCCGGGACAGGGGCCTTTAATGAAAAACTGTTTTTT. It translates to CASSQDWGSGTGAFNEKLFF.

This clone showed up just once. The rearrangement links TRBV11-2 to TRBJ2-7, with 7 bases that match TRBD1. With 5 bases clipped from V and 4 bases from J, the junction kept 5 bases outside the gene matches. CDR3 length: 13 amino acids. In germline, CDR1 is SGHAT, CDR2 FQNNGV. The CDR3 DNA follows: TGTGCCAGCAGCCTGACAGGGCCATACGAGCAGTACTTC. Translation: CASSLTGPYEQYF.

The chain is built from TRBV12-5 and TRBJ2-7, with 10 bases fitting TRBD1. The DNA end is more similar to TRBJ2-5, so the J call may be wrong. CDR3 size: 15 residues. In germline, CDR1 is LGHNT, CDR2 FRNRAP. The CDR3 spells CASGIPTGGWETQYF. CDR3 in DNA: TGTGCTAGTGGTATACCGACAGGGGGCTGGGAGACCCAGTACTTC.

This sequence joins TRBV7-9 and TRBJ2-7, with 7 nucleotides matching TRBD1. V dropped 7 bases and J dropped 4; count of bases not matched to a gene: 10. Germline V lookup: CDR1 SEHNR, CDR2 FQNEAQ (reference sequence). The CDR3 spans 14 residues. CDR3 DNA sequence: TGTGCCAGCACTAGACAGGGAAGTCCATACGAGCAGTACTTC. Translated: CASTRQGSPYEQYF.

V gene TRBV27 combines with J gene TRBJ2-2, with TRBD1 matching over 8 bases. The CDR3 is made up of 16 amino acids. The J segment lost 6 bases and the V segment lost 3 bases, leaving 9 bases of the junction unmatched. Germline CDR1 and CDR2: MNHEY and SMNVEV (reference sequence). The DNA of the CDR3 is TGTGCCAGCAGTTTCAGCCCGACAGGGGCGGCCGGGGAGCTGTTTTTT. Residues: CASSFSPTGAAGELFF.

The chain joins TRBV6-6 to TRBJ2-7, with 9 bases lining up with TRBD1. Losses at the gene ends were 5 bases for V and 7 bases for J; bases not matched to a gene: 12. Germline lookup yields CDR1 MNHNY and CDR2 SVGAGI (reference sequence). The length of the CDR3 is 15 residues. The CDR3 protein is CASSEQGQGPREQYF. Here the CDR3 DNA reads TGTGCCAGCAGTGAGCAGGGACAGGGACCGAGGGAGCAGTACTTC.

The chain joins TRBV7-9 to TRBJ2-7, with 9 bases matching TRBD1. V lost 3 bases to trimming and J lost 6 bases; unmatched junction nucleotides: 9. The CDR3 extends over 15 amino acids. CDR1 is SEHNR, CDR2 FQNEAQ, per germline (reference sequence). CDR3 protein: CASSFFGQGPGEQYF. The CDR3 region has the DNA TGTGCCAGCAGCTTTTTCGGACAGGGGCCGGGCGAGCAGTACTTC.

J is TRBJ1-1 and V is TRBV9; 8 bases fit TRBD1. The junction had 2 bases not matched to a gene; V was cut back by 3 bases and J by 4 bases. The CDR3 sequence is 13 residues long. Germline V gene lookup returns CDR1 SGDLS and CDR2 YYNGEE. CDR3: CASSATGGTEAFF. In nucleotides, the CDR3 is TGTGCCAGCAGCGCAACAGGGGGCACTGAAGCTTTCTTT.

This clone appeared once. This chain uses TRBV6-5 with TRBJ2-7; 8 bases match TRBD1. The length of the CDR3 is 15 residues. Germline CDR1 and CDR2: MNHEY and SVGAGI. V lost 5 bases to trimming and J lost 3 bases; unmatched junction nucleotides: 9. CDR3 in DNA: TGTGCCAGCAGTGGGGGTTCGGACAGGGTCTACGAGCAGTACTTC. As protein: CASSGGSDRVYEQYF.

The V gene is TRBV25-1, the J gene TRBJ1-3; possible D gene TRBD1, 5 bases. Trimming removed 5 bases at V and 1 base at J, with 9 bases between. This CDR3 spans 14 amino acids. Germline V gene sequence: CDR1 MGHDK, CDR2 SYGVNS. The chain's CDR3 is CASSTRVSGNTIYF. The CDR3 bases are TGTGCCAGCAGTACCAGGGTATCTGGAAACACCATATATTTT.

This clone is medium-sized by share. The chain joins TRBV27 to TRBJ2-3; TRBD2 might be the D (6 bases). There are 14 residues in the CDR3. With 8 bases removed from V and 2 bases from J, the gap between germline ends came to 14 bases. Germline V lookup: CDR1 MNHEY, CDR2 SMNVEV (reference sequence). CDR3 DNA: TGTGCCAGCGCCGCGGGACTTTACACAGATACGCAGTATTTT. Its protein is CASAAGLYTDTQYF.

V is TRBV7-9 and J is TRBJ1-5, with 8 bases matching TRBD1. This CDR3 has 12 amino acids. The trim removed 10 bases at V and 7 bases at J, leaving 6 bases unmatched. CDR1 and CDR2 (germline): SEHNR, FQNEAQ (reference sequence). CDR3 DNA: TGTGCCACAGGGGGCAGGGCCCAGCCCCAGCATTTT. This codes for CATGGRAQPQHF.

The chain recombines TRBV6-6 with TRBJ1-4; perhaps TRBD1 as D (5 bases). Germline loops: CDR1 MNHNY, CDR2 SVGAGI (reference sequence). V was pared by 7 bases and J by 7 bases, with 16 bases between. The CDR3 has 14 residues. CDR3 protein: CASTDGGISEKLFF. CDR3 in DNA: TGTGCCAGCACCGACGGGGGTATTAGTGAAAAACTGTTTTTT.

DNA for the CDR3: TGTGCCAGCAGCGTACAAGGGGCGTCTAATGAAAAACTGTTTTTT. Translating it yields CASSVQGASNEKLFF. The rearrangement links TRBV9 to TRBJ1-4; D is perhaps TRBD1 (5 bases). The V gene's germline CDR1 is SGDLS and CDR2 YYNGEE. CDR3 length equals 15 residues. The V and J ends lost 1 base and 3 bases respectively, with 10 bases between them.

This chain joins TRBV6-1 and TRBJ2-7; D is perhaps TRBD1 (5 bases). V was trimmed by 0 bases and J by 8 bases, leaving 11 bases between them. The CDR3 runs 13 residues. Germline V lookup: CDR1 MNHNS, CDR2 SASEGT. In DNA, the CDR3 is TGTGCCAGCAGTGAAGCCAGGGCGTCGAAGCAGTACTTC. Protein sequence: CASSEARASKQYF.

The sample holds one count of this clone. The V gene is TRBV19, the J gene TRBJ2-1; D is ambiguous. This CDR3 comprises 11 residues. Per the germline V gene, CDR1 is LNHDA and CDR2 is SQIVND (reference sequence). The V gene lost 6 bases and the J gene lost 4 bases, with 4 bases spanning the gap. The CDR3 loop reads CASSLYNEQFF. CDR3 nucleotide sequence: TGTGCCAGTAGCCTATACAATGAGCAGTTCTTC.

The V gene is TRBV4-1, the J gene TRBJ2-7; TRBD1 matches 8 bases. The V segment lost 5 bases and the J segment 4 bases; nucleotides outside the gene matches: 7. The germline CDR1 and CDR2 sequences are MGHRA and YSYEKL. The CDR3 spans 14 residues. As DNA, the CDR3 is TGCGCCAGCAGCGCCTGGACAGGGAAATACGAGCAGTACTTC. It is translated as CASSAWTGKYEQYF.

This clone has only a few counts. The DNA is left out, because the CDR3 cannot be placed on it with certainty; the CDR3 is given as TCRdb lists it. CDR3 region: CASSWGRGTDTQYF. The chain recombines TRBV28 with TRBJ2-3; the D segment call TRBD1 is taken from the table without a DNA check. CDR1 is MDHEN, CDR2 SYDVKM, per germline. Including both end residues, the CDR3 is 14 amino acids long.

In this sample, this clone turned up a few times. V usage is TRBV6-5 and J usage is TRBJ2-7, with D tentatively TRBD2 (5 bases). The V and J ends lost 6 bases and 6 bases respectively, with 15 bases between them. The CDR3 is made up of 13 amino acids. The germline CDR1 and CDR2 sequences are MNHEY and SVGAGI. CDR3 bases: TGTGCCAGCAGCCGCCGAGCGGAGGCCGAGCAGTACTTC. Translation: CASSRRAEAEQYF.

The V call is TRBV2, the J call TRBJ1-2; TRBD1 matches 8 bases. Germline V gene sequence: CDR1 SNHLY, CDR2 FYNNEI. The V gene end was trimmed by 4 bases and the J gene end by 8 bases; junction bases not matched to a gene: 9. The CDR3 consists of 14 residues. The CDR3 DNA is TGTGCCAGCAGTGGGACAGGGAGTAAAAGGGGCTACACCTTC. Translation: CASSGTGSKRGYTF.

The chain is built from TRBV5-1 and TRBJ1-4, with D hard to call. CDR3 length: 11 amino acids. Trimming took 10 bases from V and 2 from J, leaving 6 bases between them. Germline CDR1 and CDR2: SGHRS and YFSETQ. The CDR3: CALRTNEKLFF. CDR3 coding DNA: TGCGCCCTGAGGACTAATGAAAAACTGTTTTTT.

The chain combines TRBV7-6 with TRBJ1-1; perhaps TRBD1 as D (5 bases). This CDR3 spans 15 amino acids. With 0 bases removed from V and 0 bases from J, the gap between germline ends came to 8 bases. Germline V lookup: CDR1 SGHVS, CDR2 FNYEAQ. CDR3 in DNA: TGTGCCAGCAGCTTAGCGTCGGGGGTGAACACTGAAGCTTTCTTT. Translated: CASSLASGVNTEAFF.

V and J are TRBV2 and TRBJ2-3, with 13 bases that match TRBD2. CDR3 length: 18 residues. The J segment lost 3 bases and the V segment lost 4 bases, leaving 10 bases of the junction unmatched. Germline V gives CDR1 SNHLY, CDR2 FYNNEI. Written as DNA, the CDR3 is TGTGCCAGCAGTGTGGGGAGGACTAGCGGGGGCCGGACAGATACGCAGTATTTT. Residues: CASSVGRTSGGRTDTQYF.

The V gene is TRBV2, the J gene TRBJ2-1, with TRBD1 matching over 8 bases. Trimming took 7 bases from V and 9 from J; bases not matched to a gene: 8. The CDR3 sequence is 13 residues long. Germline CDR1 reads SNHLY; CDR2 reads FYNNEI. The CDR3 DNA reads TGTGCCAGCACAAGGACAGGGATTCGTGAGCAGTTCTTC. Protein sequence: CASTRTGIREQFF.

The CDR3 DNA follows: TGTGCCAGCATTAGTGACAGCCAAGAGACCCAGTACTTC. It codes for CASISDSQETQYF. The V gene is TRBV2, the J gene TRBJ2-5; TRBD1 is a possible D gene (5 bases). Germline loops: CDR1 SNHLY, CDR2 FYNNEI. V was clipped by 7 bases and J by 1 base, with 10 bases between them. This CDR3 comprises 13 residues. Together with reference TRBV2 and TRBJ2-5, the CDR3 gives the full variable domain: EPEVTQTPSHQVTQMGQEVILRCVPISNHLYFYWYRQILGQKVEFLVSFYNNEISEKSEIFDDQFSVERPDGSNFTLKIRSTKLEDSAMYFCASISDSQETQYFGPGTRLLVL.

Concerning this clone: This CDR3 is also generated by other DNA sequences in the sample. The rearrangement uses TRBV5-1 and TRBJ2-3; 8 bases fit TRBD1. With V trimmed by 1 base and J by 4 bases, 5 bases remained unmatched. The CDR3 is made up of 15 amino acids. Germline values: CDR1 SGHRS, CDR2 YFSETQ. CDR3 sequence reads: CASSLTGGRADTQYF. The CDR3 DNA follows: TGCGCCAGCAGCTTGACAGGGGGTCGCGCAGATACGCAGTATTTT.